These 6 T cell receptor beta chains were sequenced from one sample in a study of blood T cells in healthy people across ages. A second PCR of roughly 6 to 12 cycles used a sample-barcoded 5' primer and a J-beta primer mix. TCRdb re-called the 5' RACE reads with MiXCR, one entry per CDR3 protein. In the table there are around 1,000,000 distinct CDR3 sequences, approximately 26% of which are singletons. These data also formed part of another study, on T cells of mothers and their children.

Sequencing was done on a sample of blood. All receptors come from a girl aged 2 to 10 in good health.

The genes are TRBV29-1 and TRBJ2-2; tentatively, D is TRBD1 (6 bases). Trimming shortened V by 7 bases and J by 3 bases, and 12 bases separated the two germline ends. The CDR3 extends over 13 amino acids. In germline, CDR1 is SQVTM, CDR2 ANQGSEA. The CDR3 region is CSGLTGYTGELFF. The DNA of the CDR3 is TGCAGCGGCCTTACAGGGTACACCGGGGAGCTGTTTTTT.

The chain carries TRBV12-3 or TRBV12-4 and TRBJ1-4, with D tentatively TRBD1 (5 bases). This CDR3 contains 14 residues. Deletions cut 4 bases from V and 4 bases from J, with 10 bases between. CDR3 in DNA: TGTGCCAGCAGTTGGACAAGGAGTAATGAAAAACTGTTTTTT. Encoded protein: CASSWTRSNEKLFF.

This clonotype was observed a handful of times. The V and J genes are TRBV29-1 and TRBJ2-1, with D possibly matching TRBD1 (6 bases). The CDR3 runs 12 residues. The germline V gene encodes CDR1 SQVTM and CDR2 ANQGSEA. The CDR3 nucleotides are TGCAGTACAAGGGGGTCCTACAATGAGCAGTTCTTC. This sequence encodes CSTRGSYNEQFF.

This clonotype was counted only a few times. The chain carries TRBV7-9 and TRBJ2-5, with D uncertain. Matching the DNA end better, TRBJ2-1 makes the J call doubtful. Germline V lookup: CDR1 SEHNR, CDR2 FQNEAQ (reference sequence). The CDR3 is made up of 13 amino acids. In DNA, the CDR3 is TGTGCCAGCAGCTTCGCCCTCGGGAATGAGCAGTTCTTC. Its protein is CASSFALGNEQFF.

Here the CDR3 DNA reads TGTGCCAGCCGGCGGGAGGAGGAATACGAGCAGTACTTC. Its protein is CASRREEEYEQYF. The chain combines TRBV7-9 with TRBJ2-7; TRBD2 matches at 8 bases. Germline CDR1 SEHNR, CDR2 FQNEAQ (reference sequence). The CDR3 totals 13 residues. V gave up 8 bases and J gave up 4 bases; unmatched junction bases: 7.

The V call is TRBV20-1, the J call TRBJ2-5; TRBD1 or TRBD2 may be the D gene (5 bases each). Trimming stripped 6 bases from V and 1 base from J, with 18 bases between. CDR3 length: 15 amino acids. CDR1 is DFQATT and CDR2 is SNEGSKA in the germline V gene (reference sequence). The CDR3, as DNA: TGCAGTGCCAGGGCCAGCGGATATATCCAAGAGACCCAGTACTTC. This gives the protein CSARASGYIQETQYF.